This T cell receptor (beta chain) was sequenced in a study of shared clonotypes between healthy human individuals. The overall study: Each donor's CD4 naive and CD4 memory cells filled three plates apiece, CD8 naive two, and CD8 memory one.

As concerns this clone: Its antigen is currently unknown. Other DNA sequences in the sample encode the same CDR3.

Study-wide findings and caveats: Among a few donors, approximately 5% of naive CD4 clonotypes were found in common. In contrast to clonotypes shared by all four donors, non-shared clonotypes had lower generation probabilities.

CD8 cells classed as naive were CD45RO-negative and positively selected for CCR7, excluding terminally differentiated effector memory CD45RA+ cells. The data were produced by immunoSEQ multiplex PCR, yet TCRdb's version contains in-frame clones alone and is incomplete. The sample has 2 million or so clones, about 95% seen once. From germline, CDR1 is MGHRA and CDR2 YSYEKL. The CDR3 has 14 amino acids. V gave up 2 bases and J gave up 0 bases, with 7 bases separating them. The specimen sequenced was naive CD8+ T cells sorted from blood. V usage is TRBV4-1 and J usage is TRBJ1-1; D uncertain. The source of this sequence is a man between 18 and 35 years old in good health. In DNA, the CDR3 is TGCGCCAGCAGCCAACCGGGAATGAACACTGAAGCTTTCTTT. Translation: CASSQPGMNTEAFF.